This T cell receptor (beta chain) was retrieved from a study of blood T cell repertoires in COVID-19 (dated by TCRdb to about 2020). About the study as a whole: Samples from collaborators originated in the United States, Italy and Spain and spanned both the acute and convalescent phases of COVID-19. The repertoires were released in a freely available public database intended as a resource for research on the immune response to SARS-CoV-2. HLA class I and class II types, where available, came from metadata supplied by the sample provider rather than from assay-based typing. The material from the prospective study consisted of cDNA or gDNA derived from T cells, B-cell-depleted T cells, or PBMCs. Samples came from the ongoing ImmuneRACE study (first 160 participants) plus 1,254 subjects from 6 global collaborators. The sample metadata nearly always contained a de-identified subject ID, COVID-19 status, age in years and sex. Deeply sampled blood TCRbeta repertoires from subjects exposed to, actively infected with, or recovered from COVID-19 were included in the dataset. What the authors observed across the whole study: Clinical and demographic metadata were provided uncurated, with the amount varying by source and participant.

TCRbeta CDR3 regions were amplified from genomic DNA using the immunoSEQ Assay, a bias-controlled multiplex PCR. Processing in the source paper ran as follows. Within the assay, amplification of reference gene primers was used to estimate how many nucleated cells each sample contained. To quantify the absolute abundance of each unique TCRbeta CDR3 rearrangement, sequence reads were collapsed and filtered. For each sample, productive Simpson clonality was calculated as the square root of Simpson's diversity index across productive rearrangements. The table comes from immuneACCESS by way of TCRdb, which keeps in-frame sequences with V and J called. Part of the clones is missing from these tables; in studies checked, under half for an unresolved V gene and the rest for unknown reasons. The D gene and trimming were derived from the DNA, and the V and J assignments and clone size from that table. The table for this sample lists roughly 69,000 clones; more than 65% of them were counted only once. The ten largest clones capture more than 5% of the sample.

V and J are trimmed by 3 bases and 2 bases, and the gene matches miss 5 bases of the junction. CDR1 is given as SGDLS and CDR2 as YYNGEE, both from the germline V gene. Its CDR3 holds 16 amino acids, cysteine through phenylalanine. Left in the record is the CDR3 DNA by itself, 48 bases read in frame from the first base. Each collaborating institution followed its own protocols to collect whole blood in K2EDTA tubes. For TCRbeta analysis, collaborator samples were shipped as frozen whole blood, as isolated PBMCs, or as DNA extracted from either sample type. This clone was found once. Its antigen is still unknown. Nothing much larger sits one base from this clone, and base qualities are not available. Other nucleotide sequences in the sample specify the same CDR3.

Material for sequencing was peripheral blood. Recombination linked TRBV9 to TRBJ2-3; 11 middle bases align to TRBD2. The TCR comes from a human donor in a cohort sampled during active COVID-19. The CDR3: CASSGGTSGLTDTQYF. The DNA sequence is given as TGTGCCAGCAGCGGGGGGACTAGCGGCCTCACAGATACGCAGTATTTT.